The TCR beta chain described here comes from a study of blood T cell repertoires in COVID-19. The overall study: Material from acute and convalescent COVID-19 was sourced from the United States, Italy and Spain.

This table comes from immunoSEQ multiplex PCR, and its TCRdb copy is limited to in-frame clones, with some not included. Among 310,000 or so clones, more than 70% were seen once, and the ten largest hold roughly 1.1%. Losses at the gene ends were 5 bases for V and 0 bases for J; bases not matched to a gene: 3. The CDR3 spans 16 residues. Germline CDR1 reads LNHDA; CDR2 reads SQIVND (reference sequence). The sequenced sample consisted of peripheral blood. The receptor's source is a woman in her forties or fifties with acute or convalescent COVID-19. The chain links TRBV19 to TRBJ2-1, with TRBD2 identical over 11 bases. CDR3 sequence (DNA): TGTGCCAGTAGTCCTACTAGCGGGGGCTCCTACAATGAGCAGTTCTTC. This translates into CASSPTSGGSYNEQFF.